This T cell receptor (beta chain) was recovered during a study of T cells after yellow fever vaccination. Study context: In the case of low-cell-number fractions, SMART-Seq v4 Ultra Low Input was used for preparation. Broader study findings: Clones that expanded after primary vaccination mostly reappeared after the booster (96% CD4, about 89% CD8). When the response was secondary, it was weaker but reached its peak faster, day 5 versus 15.

The germline CDR1 and CDR2 sequences are SGHVS and FQNEAQ. V was shortened by 4 bases and J by 3 bases, with 15 bases between the two germline ends. The CDR3 is made up of 16 amino acids. In its sample, this clonotype was seen many times. What it recognizes is unknown. TCRdb fed the 5' RACE reads into MiXCR, producing one record per CDR3 protein. The table has about 300,000 distinct CDR3 sequences, approximately 8% seen once. This clonotype was sampled from a young man who received the YFV17D yellow fever vaccine. The material sequenced was CD4+ T cells sorted from PBMCs, taken 5 days after the yellow fever booster vaccination. The chain couples TRBV7-8 to TRBJ2-2; D is perhaps TRBD2 (5 bases). CDR3 sequence (DNA): TGTGCCAGCAGCTACTTAGTTCGGGGTGACACCGGGGAGCTGTTTTTT. Protein: CASSYLVRGDTGELFF. Based on the CDR3 plus reference TRBV7-8 and TRBJ2-2, the full variable domain is GAGVSQSPRYKVAKRGQDVALRCDPISGHVSLFWYQQALGQGPEFLTYFQNEAQLDKSGLPSDRFFAERPEGSVSTLKIQRTQQEDSAVYLCASSYLVRGDTGELFFGEGSRLTVL.